This T cell receptor (beta chain) was identified during a study of blood T cells in healthy people across ages. Study at large: About one barcoded beta molecule per two T cells was captured by template switching.

The CDR3 contains 15 residues. Per the germline V gene, CDR1 is DFQATT and CDR2 is SNEGSKA (reference sequence). Trimming at V came to 7 bases and at J to 1 base, leaving 9 bases not matched to a gene. Next came a second PCR, run for about 6 to 12 cycles, which used a sample-barcoded 5' primer along with a J-beta primer mix. Each of the samples gave a minimum of 2.5 million paired-end reads that contained CDR3. TCRdb re-analysed the 5' RACE reads in MiXCR, keeping a single row per CDR3 protein. The sample consists of some 800,000 distinct CDR3 sequences, about 25% of them appearing once. The table lists this clonotype with a few counts. A further study also used this sample, focusing on T cells of mothers and their children.

The source material was blood. This sequence originates from a boy between 5 and 17 years old in good health. The chain couples TRBV20-1 to TRBJ1-5; 8 bases line up with TRBD1. CDR3 in amino acids: CSVGQGRGSNQPQHF. The CDR3 coding sequence is TGCAGTGTAGGACAGGGCAGAGGGAGCAATCAGCCCCAGCATTTT.